This T cell receptor (beta chain) derives from a study of blood T cell repertoires in COVID-19. Produced via immunoSEQ multiplex PCR; TCRdb's table is partial and in-frame only. The sample shows approximately 200,000 clones, over 75% of them seen only once. V was shortened by 3 bases and J by 1 base, with 12 bases between the two germline ends. Germline V gene sequence: CDR1 LNHDA, CDR2 SQIVND (reference sequence). CDR3 length: 15 residues. The source of this sequence is a young woman in a cohort exposed to, infected with or recovered from COVID-19 (not recorded which). This chain connects TRBV19 to TRBJ1-1, with D unclear. The specimen was PBMCs or T cells enriched from blood (not recorded which). The CDR3: CASSIPGGENTEAFF. In nucleotides, the CDR3 is TGTGCCAGTAGTATCCCAGGAGGAGAGAACACTGAAGCTTTCTTT.